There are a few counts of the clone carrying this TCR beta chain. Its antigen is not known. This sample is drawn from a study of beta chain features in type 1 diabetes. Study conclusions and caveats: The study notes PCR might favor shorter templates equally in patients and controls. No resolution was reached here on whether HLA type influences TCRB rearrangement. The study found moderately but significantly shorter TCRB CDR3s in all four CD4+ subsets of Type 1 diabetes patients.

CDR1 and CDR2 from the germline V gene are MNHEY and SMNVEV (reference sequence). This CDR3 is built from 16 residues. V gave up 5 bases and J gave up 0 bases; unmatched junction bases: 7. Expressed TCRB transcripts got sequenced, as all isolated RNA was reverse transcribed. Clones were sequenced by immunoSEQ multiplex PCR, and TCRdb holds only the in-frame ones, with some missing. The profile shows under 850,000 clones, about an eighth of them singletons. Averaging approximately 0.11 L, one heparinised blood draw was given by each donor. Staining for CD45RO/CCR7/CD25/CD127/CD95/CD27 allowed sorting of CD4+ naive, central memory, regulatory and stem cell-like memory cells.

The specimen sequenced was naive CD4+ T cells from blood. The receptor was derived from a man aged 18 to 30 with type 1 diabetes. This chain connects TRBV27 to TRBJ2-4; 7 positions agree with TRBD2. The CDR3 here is CASSALAVGAKNIQYF. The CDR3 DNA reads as TGTGCCAGCAGTGCCCTAGCGGTCGGAGCCAAAAACATTCAGTACTTC.